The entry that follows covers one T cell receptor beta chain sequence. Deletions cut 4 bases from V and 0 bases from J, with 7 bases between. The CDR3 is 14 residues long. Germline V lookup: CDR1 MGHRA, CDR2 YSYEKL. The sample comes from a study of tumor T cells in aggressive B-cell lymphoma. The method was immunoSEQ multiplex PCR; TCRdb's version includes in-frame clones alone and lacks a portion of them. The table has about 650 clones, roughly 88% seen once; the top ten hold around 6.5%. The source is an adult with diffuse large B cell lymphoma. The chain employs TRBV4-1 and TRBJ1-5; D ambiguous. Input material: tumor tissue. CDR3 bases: TGCGCCAGCAGCCTATACGGTAGCAATCAGCCCCAGCATTTT. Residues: CASSLYGSNQPQHF.